The rows below give T cell receptor beta chains drawn from one sample of a study of cytomegalovirus exposure and HLA in healthy donors. The repertoire was sequenced with immunoSEQ multiplex PCR; TCRdb's copy has only in-frame clones and lacks some. The profile shows 120,000 to 150,000 clones, about 80% of them singletons. Sequencing input: PBMCs. The source is a male donor in good health and CMV-seronegative. Both conserved end residues are trimmed from each CDR3. Each record gives: J gene, clone size, V gene, CDR3 length, D gene, CDR3 protein. The D gene is left open where the match is weak. The listing skips clone size in some rows; elsewhere it reads once, few, many or a size class.

TRBJ1-1 once TRBV19 11 - ASSLQGNTEAF
TRBJ1-2 - TRBV19 11 - ASSPGGNYGYT
TRBJ2-1 few TRBV7-2 13 - ASSSNFGGYNEQF
TRBJ2-7 few TRBV15 13 TRBD1 ATSSGTGGSYEQY
TRBJ2-1 - TRBV11-2 13 - ASSGGEQGDNEQF
TRBJ2-6 - TRBV6-1 13 - ASSAQSSGANVLT
TRBJ2-1 - TRBV4-1 13 TRBD2 ASSQTLAGNNEQF
TRBJ1-2 once TRBV9 13 TRBD1 ASSVGTGGQYGYT
TRBJ2-2 - TRBV6-5 11 - ASSTTDPGELF
TRBJ1-1 - TRBV2 12 - ASTLSAGNTEAF
TRBJ1-3 few TRBV7-8 12 - ASSQRGIGNTIY
TRBJ2-7 - TRBV10-3 12 - AISDPRRGNEQY
TRBJ1-4 - TRBV7-9 11 - ASSLGRGEKLF
TRBJ1-2 - TRBV7-9 12 - ASSLGQINYGYT
TRBJ2-3 - TRBV7-3 16 - ASSLTAGADLGTDTQY
TRBJ1-1 few TRBV5-1 12 TRBD1 ASSLGTGNTEAF
TRBJ1-2 few TRBV30 11 TRBD1 ALHRDRPYGYT
TRBJ1-1 - TRBV9 13 - ASSVAAGMNTEAF
TRBJ1-4 once TRBV4-3 13 - ASSQDRTGTEKLF
TRBJ2-3 - TRBV6-6 13 TRBD2 ASSPIAGGLGTQY
TRBJ2-2 - TRBV28 11 TRBD2 ASFDRGGRELF
TRBJ2-5 - TRBV30 15 - AYLPEGGTLYQETQY
TRBJ2-2 - TRBV7-6 15 TRBD2 ASSKEAGGLNTGELF
TRBJ1-3 - TRBV4-3 13 TRBD1 ASSQDRVPGNTIY
TRBJ1-2 - TRBV27 11 - ATSTATRYGYT
TRBJ2-6 - TRBV27 16 - ASSHIQDRWGGANVLT
TRBJ2-7 - TRBV29-1 11 - SYSYPGSYEQY
TRBJ1-5 - TRBV7-2 13 TRBD1 ASSSDRGYNQPQH
TRBJ1-1 - TRBV5-5 12 - ASSARGSGLGAF